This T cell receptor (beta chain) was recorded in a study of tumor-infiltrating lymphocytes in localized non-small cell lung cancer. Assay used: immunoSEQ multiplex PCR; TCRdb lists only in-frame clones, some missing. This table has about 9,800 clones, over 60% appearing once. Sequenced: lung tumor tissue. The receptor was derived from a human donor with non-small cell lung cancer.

The CDR3 coding sequence is TGTGCCAGCGGATACCACGGGGACCGCAGAAGTTACGGAAACACCATATATTTT. Translated, it gives CASGYHGDRRSYGNTIYF. The chain uses TRBV2 and TRBJ1-3; a weak D match, TRBD1 (5 bases). In germline, CDR1 is SNHLY, CDR2 FYNNEI. V was shortened by 8 bases and J by 4 bases, with 27 bases between the two germline ends. The CDR3 totals 18 residues.